A single sample is the source of the 6 T cell receptor beta chains below, sequenced in a study of shared clonotypes between healthy human individuals. The repertoire was sequenced with immunoSEQ multiplex PCR; TCRdb's copy has only in-frame clones and lacks some. The sample yields fewer than 1.4 million clones, 70% to 80% seen once. The sequenced sample consisted of memory CD4+ T cells from PBMCs. Subset specified: CD45RA-negative fraction. All receptors derive from a man in his late teens or twenties in good health. Some clones in this sample may be carry-over from other donors' samples.

The chain carries TRBV21-1 and TRBJ1-1. TRBV21-1 is a documented pseudogene. CDR3 length equals 15 residues. The CDR3 coding sequence is TGTGCCAGGGCACCCCGCGGGCAGCCGGACACTGAAGCTTTCTTT. Amino acids: CARAPRGQPDTEAFF.

This clone was recorded only once. The chain has TRBV6-6 and TRBJ1-1; 7 nucleotides match TRBD1. The germline gives CDR1 MNHNY, CDR2 SVGAGI (reference sequence). The trim removed 6 bases at V and 0 bases at J, leaving 10 bases unmatched. The CDR3 is made up of 16 amino acids. CDR3 nucleotides: TGTGCCAGCAGCTACCCGGGACAGCAATTGAACACTGAAGCTTTCTTT. Translating it yields CASSYPGQQLNTEAFF.

V is TRBV11-3 and J is TRBJ2-6; D perhaps matches TRBD1 (5 bases). The CDR3 runs to 15 residues. The V gene lost 2 bases and the J gene lost 3 bases, with 8 bases spanning the gap. The germline gives CDR1 SGHNT, CDR2 YENEEA. Here the CDR3 DNA reads TGTGCCAGCAGCTTATCAGGGAATGGGGCCAACGTCCTGACTTTC. Its translation: CASSLSGNGANVLTF.

The CDR3: CATSRALTGNEQYF. The CDR3 DNA follows: TGTGCCACCAGCAGAGCGCTGACTGGAAACGAGCAGTACTTC. The chain joins TRBV15 to TRBJ2-7, with D unclear. This CDR3 is built from 14 residues. Germline CDR1 and CDR2: LNHNV and YYDKDF (reference sequence). Trimming took off 1 base at V and 5 bases at J, with 12 bases between the two ends.

The rearrangement uses TRBV5-1 and TRBJ1-1, with a tentative D call TRBD1 (6 bases). V lost 3 bases to trimming and J lost 4 bases, with 13 bases between them. The CDR3 sequence is 14 residues long. Germline CDR1 SGHRS, CDR2 YFSETQ. Written as DNA, the CDR3 is TGCGCCAGCAGCTCACCCCAGGGGACCACTGAAGCTTTCTTT. Translating it yields CASSSPQGTTEAFF. Filled out from reference TRBV5-1 and TRBJ1-1, the complete variable domain reads KAGVTQTPRYLIKTRGQQVTLSCSPISGHRSVSWYQQTPGQGLQFLFEYFSETQRNKGNFPGRFSGRQFSNSRSEMNVSTLELGDSALYLCASSSPQGTTEAFFGQGTRLTVV.

The chain carries TRBV7-9 and TRBJ2-3, with D uncertain. The ends were cut back, 4 bases at V and 0 bases at J, with 8 bases in the middle. Germline loops: CDR1 SEHNR, CDR2 FQNEAQ (reference sequence). This CDR3 has 14 amino acids. The CDR3 nucleotides read TGTGCCAGCAGCTGGACGGCTAGCACAGATACGCAGTATTTT. Translated: CASSWTASTDTQYF.